These 30 T cell receptor beta chains share one sample of origin, sequenced in a study of shared clonotypes between healthy human individuals. The data were produced by immunoSEQ multiplex PCR, yet TCRdb's version contains in-frame clones alone and is incomplete. There are around 510,000 clones in the sample; 95% to 96% occur only once, and around 0.066% lies in the top ten. Input material: naive CD4+ T cells sorted from blood. Indicated subset: CD45RA+ positively selected. All receptors come from a woman in her twenties or thirties in good health.

The chain uses TRBV28 and TRBJ1-4; a possible D gene is TRBD1 (5 bases). CDR1 and CDR2 (germline): MDHEN, SYDVKM. The ends were cut back, 6 bases at V and 7 bases at J, with 9 bases in the middle. CDR3 length equals 12 residues. This CDR3 is CASRLQAEKLFF. CDR3 coding DNA: TGTGCCAGCAGATTACAGGCTGAAAAACTGTTTTTT.

V and J are TRBV28 and TRBJ2-7, with D possibly matching TRBD1 (6 bases). CDR1 MDHEN and CDR2 SYDVKM come from the germline V gene. The CDR3 sequence is 15 residues long. Trimming cost V 4 bases and J 2 bases, with 15 bases left between them. The CDR3 reads CASSYTGTFTYEQYF. The CDR3 region has the DNA TGTGCCAGCAGTTACACCGGGACATTCACCTACGAGCAGTACTTC.

The V and J genes are TRBV4-1 and TRBJ1-1; D gene ambiguous. CDR1 is MGHRA, CDR2 YSYEKL, per germline. CDR3 length equals 15 residues. V lost 0 bases to trimming and J lost 10 bases, with 18 bases between them. The CDR3 is CASSQDTRQSGGAFF. As DNA, the CDR3 is TGCGCCAGCAGCCAAGATACCCGGCAGTCGGGAGGAGCTTTCTTT.

This chain links TRBV7-8 with TRBJ2-2, with TRBD1 matching over 8 bases. The CDR3 runs to 18 residues. V shed 0 bases and J 5 bases; nucleotides not matched to a gene: 11. CDR1 is SGHVS, CDR2 FQNEAQ, per germline. This CDR3 is CASSLAGQANFQTGELFF. For the CDR3, the DNA is TGTGCCAGCAGCTTAGCGGGACAGGCAAACTTTCAAACCGGGGAGCTGTTTTTT.

The chain has TRBV5-4 and TRBJ2-5; 9 bases are shared with TRBD1. Judging by the DNA end, TRBJ2-7 fits better; the J call may be wrong. Germline CDR1 SGHNT, CDR2 YYREEE (reference sequence). The CDR3 sequence is 15 residues long. The DNA of the CDR3 is TGTGCCAGCAGCCGTCGACAGGGGGGCTCCTACGAGCAGTACTTC. The encoded protein is CASSRRQGGSYEQYF.

This clone has only a few counts. This sequence joins TRBV15 and TRBJ1-3, with D possibly TRBD1 on 6 matching bases. This CDR3 has 16 residues. Trimming shortened V by 4 bases and J by 0 bases, and 13 bases separated the two germline ends. The germline V gene has CDR1 LNHNV and CDR2 YYDKDF (reference sequence). The CDR3 loop is CATSMIMTGSGNTIYF. As DNA, the CDR3 is TGTGCCACCAGCATGATTATGACAGGCTCTGGAAACACCATATATTTT.

This chain links TRBV11-2 with TRBJ2-7; TRBD2 aligns across 8 bases. Per the germline V gene, CDR1 is SGHAT and CDR2 is FQNNGV. V lost 4 bases, J lost 4 bases, and 21 bases stayed unmatched. This CDR3 is built from 19 residues. The CDR3 nucleotides read TGTGCCAGCAGCTCCCGAGGCGGGCTAGCGGGTACCGCCGGTTACGAGCAGTACTTC. Translating it yields CASSSRGGLAGTAGYEQYF. Full variable domain (outside the CDR3, taken from reference TRBV11-2 and TRBJ2-7): EAGVAQSPRYKIIEKRQSVAFWCNPISGHATLYWYQQILGQGPKLLIQFQNNGVVDDSQLPKDRFSAERLKGVDSTLKIQPAKLEDSAVYLCASSSRGGLAGTAGYEQYFGPGTRLTVT.

The rearrangement links TRBV10-3 to TRBJ2-1; D tentatively reads TRBD1 or TRBD2 (6 bases each). The CDR3 has 15 amino acids. Trimming stripped 5 bases from V and 6 bases from J, with 17 bases between. CDR1 and CDR2 (germline): ENHRY, SYGVKD. Here the CDR3 DNA reads TGTGCCATCAGTCCACAGAAGGGGGGTTTCAATGAGCAGTTCTTC. Translation: CAISPQKGGFNEQFF.

The table lists this clone with a count of one. The genes are TRBV5-1 and TRBJ1-3; 8 positions match TRBD1. Per the germline V gene, CDR1 is SGHRS and CDR2 is YFSETQ. The CDR3 spans 13 residues. V trimming: 3 bases; J trimming: 7 bases; junction bases outside the gene matches: 3. The DNA for the CDR3 is TGCGCCAGCAGCTCGACAGGGGATAACACCATATATTTT. This sequence encodes CASSSTGDNTIYF.

V usage is TRBV10-2 and J usage is TRBJ2-1; 11 bases fit TRBD2. The CDR3 contains 13 residues. V lost 9 bases and J lost 3; bases outside the gene matches: 1. CDR1 WSHSY and CDR2 SAAADI come from the germline V gene. CDR3 in amino acids: CASGLAGYNEQFF. CDR3 bases: TGCGCCAGTGGACTAGCGGGCTACAATGAGCAGTTCTTC.

The chain employs TRBV7-9 and TRBJ2-2; D call uncertain. Germline-derived CDR1 and CDR2 are SEHNR and FQNEAQ (reference sequence). This CDR3 has 14 amino acids. Between the trimmed V and J ends, which lost 1 base and 2 bases, there was a span of 5 bases. CDR3 in amino acids: CASSLVGNTGELFF. CDR3 coding DNA: TGTGCCAGCAGCTTAGTCGGTAACACCGGGGAGCTGTTTTTT.

This rearrangement joins TRBV28 to TRBJ1-1; D not resolved. The CDR3 is made up of 14 amino acids. The germline CDR1 and CDR2 sequences are MDHEN and SYDVKM. The V end was cut by 7 bases, the J end by 4 bases, with 16 bases between. CDR3: CASTLGDLGTEAFF. In nucleotides, the CDR3 is TGTGCCAGCACCCTAGGCGATTTGGGCACTGAAGCTTTCTTT.

The chain has TRBV10-3 and TRBJ1-5; 9 bases match TRBD1. From germline, CDR1 is ENHRY and CDR2 SYGVKD. The CDR3 extends over 15 amino acids. Germline trimming cut 2 bases from V and 6 bases from J; bases unmatched to any gene: 5. The CDR3: CAISEDGQGIQPQHF. In nucleotides, the CDR3 is TGTGCCATCAGTGAGGACGGACAGGGGATTCAGCCCCAGCATTTT.

V is TRBV10-3 and J is TRBJ2-7; 11 bases fit TRBD2. The germline CDR1 and CDR2 sequences are ENHRY and SYGVKD. Trimming took 0 bases from V and 6 from J; bases not matched to a gene: 10. The CDR3 length is 17 residues. The CDR3 sequence: CAISESKLAGVLGEQYF. For the CDR3, the DNA is TGTGCCATCAGTGAGTCGAAACTAGCGGGAGTTTTGGGCGAGCAGTACTTC.

The rearrangement uses TRBV2 and TRBJ2-2; 7 positions match TRBD2. This CDR3 region has 15 residues. Per germline, CDR1 SNHLY and CDR2 FYNNEI. V dropped 7 bases and J dropped 4; count of bases not matched to a gene: 9. The CDR3 reads CASTLAVHSTGELFF. In nucleotides, the CDR3 is TGTGCCAGCACGCTAGCGGTCCACTCCACCGGGGAGCTGTTTTTT.

This chain links TRBV19 with TRBJ1-2; D is unresolved. The germline V gene has CDR1 LNHDA and CDR2 SQIVND (reference sequence). Between the trimmed V and J ends, which lost 5 bases and 3 bases, there was a span of 13 bases. This CDR3 region has 14 residues. The CDR3 nucleotides are TGTGCCAGTAGTGTAGGACCCGGGTACTATGGCTACACCTTC. Protein sequence: CASSVGPGYYGYTF.

The chain joins TRBV7-2 to TRBJ1-1; D not certain. Germline CDR1 reads SGHTA; CDR2 reads FQGNSA. Trimming cost V 2 bases and J 7 bases, with 14 bases left between them. The CDR3 is 14 amino acids. This CDR3 reads CASSLIAGMSEAFF. Written as DNA, the CDR3 is TGTGCCAGCAGCTTAATAGCGGGTATGAGTGAAGCTTTCTTT.

The rearrangement links TRBV18 to TRBJ2-7, with 8 bases that match TRBD1. V dropped 6 bases and J dropped 2; count of bases not matched to a gene: 6. The length of the CDR3 is 14 residues. The germline gives CDR1 KGHSH, CDR2 LQKENI. The CDR3 DNA is TGTGCCAGCTCCCTCAGGACAGGGCCCTACGAGCAGTACTTC. Its protein is CASSLRTGPYEQYF.

This sequence joins TRBV27 and TRBJ2-5; D may be TRBD2 (5 bases). The J call may be in error: the DNA end matches TRBJ2-7 better. CDR3 length: 13 residues. Germline V lookup: CDR1 MNHEY, CDR2 SMNVEV (reference sequence). The CDR3 reads CASILDSIYEQYF. DNA of the CDR3: TGTGCCAGCATCTTGGACTCGATCTACGAGCAGTACTTC.

V usage is TRBV11-2 and J usage is TRBJ1-5; D not resolved. Germline V gene lookup returns CDR1 SGHAT and CDR2 FQNNGV. The length of the CDR3 is 13 residues. Trimming took 3 bases from V and 0 from J, leaving 3 bases between them. In nucleotides, the CDR3 is TGTGCCAGCAGCTTTAGTAGCAATCAGCCCCAGCATTTT. Protein: CASSFSSNQPQHF.

This clone turned up a few times. The J gene is TRBJ2-5, the V gene TRBV29-1, with a possible D match to TRBD2 (6 bases). Germline-derived CDR1 and CDR2 are SQVTM and ANQGSEA. V shed 3 bases and J shed 1 base, with 15 bases lying between them. The CDR3 covers 15 residues. In DNA form, the CDR3 reads TGCAGCGTTGAGACCAACTTGGGACTCCAAGAGACCCAGTACTTC. This gives the protein CSVETNLGLQETQYF.

The V call is TRBV28, the J call TRBJ1-5; D ambiguous. The germline V and J ends were trimmed by 8 bases and 3 bases, with 11 bases remaining between them. This CDR3 has 13 residues. Germline loops: CDR1 MDHEN, CDR2 SYDVKM. The CDR3 protein is CASLHSLNQPQHF. CDR3 bases: TGTGCCAGCCTGCACAGCCTCAATCAGCCCCAGCATTTT.

The chain links TRBV9 to TRBJ1-1; D is uncertain. Germline V gives CDR1 SGDLS, CDR2 YYNGEE. V dropped 4 bases and J dropped 5 bases, with 9 bases sitting between them. CDR3 length equals 12 residues. The chain's CDR3 is CASSSGMTEAFF. The CDR3, as DNA: TGTGCCAGCAGCTCGGGGATGACTGAAGCTTTCTTT.

The chain recombines TRBV5-6 with TRBJ2-7; D is undetermined. The germline gives CDR1 SGHDT, CDR2 YYEEEE. Deletions cut 0 bases from V and 12 bases from J, with 22 bases between. The CDR3 totals 15 residues. The CDR3 nucleotides are TGTGCCAGCAGCTTGGTGGCCAGTCGTGGGGTTTCTCGGTACTTC. Translating it yields CASSLVASRGVSRYF.

The J gene is TRBJ2-7, the V gene TRBV10-3; D is possibly TRBD1 (5 bases). CDR3 length equals 14 residues. Trimming took off 0 bases at V and 2 bases at J, with 8 bases between the two ends. Germline CDR1 is ENHRY and CDR2 is SYGVKD. The CDR3 sequence is CAISESTDTYEQYF. For the CDR3, the DNA is TGTGCCATCAGTGAGTCGACAGATACCTACGAGCAGTACTTC.

The chain uses TRBV4-2 and TRBJ2-2; the D is unclear. V was cut by 0 bases and J by 0 bases, with 11 bases left in between. Germline V lookup: CDR1 LGHNA, CDR2 YNFKEQ. The CDR3 totals 17 residues. The CDR3, as DNA: TGTGCCAGCAGCCAAGATTCCGCAGCCACGAACACCGGGGAGCTGTTTTTT. Translating gives CASSQDSAATNTGELFF.

The V call is TRBV29-1, the J call TRBJ2-1, with D perhaps being TRBD1 or TRBD2 (5 bases each). V lost 7 bases and J 9 bases, leaving 25 bases between the germline ends. Germline V gene data show CDR1 as SQVTM and CDR2 as ANQGSEA. The CDR3 sequence is 15 residues long. CDR3 residues: CSGGDDSQGRSEQFF. The CDR3 DNA reads TGCAGCGGGGGAGACGACAGTCAGGGTCGGTCTGAGCAGTTCTTC.

The chain recombines TRBV10-3 with TRBJ2-7; no clear D. The length of the CDR3 is 12 residues. In germline, CDR1 is ENHRY, CDR2 SYGVKD. V lost 0 bases and J 6 bases, leaving 6 bases between the germline ends. In DNA form, the CDR3 reads TGTGCCATCAGTGAGTCGATTGCCGAGCAGTACTTC. Translation: CAISESIAEQYF.

The chain couples TRBV10-1 to TRBJ1-4, with a tentative D call TRBD1 (5 bases). The V and J ends lost 6 bases and 5 bases respectively, with 10 bases between them. The CDR3 runs 13 residues. Germline CDR1 and CDR2: WNHNN and SYGVQD (reference sequence). The chain's CDR3 is CASSDGHNEKLFF. The CDR3 bases are TGCGCCAGCAGCGACGGACACAATGAAAAACTGTTTTTT.

The V and J genes are TRBV10-3 and TRBJ1-1, with a weak D call TRBD1 (6 bases). CDR3 length: 14 residues. Germline CDR1 and CDR2: ENHRY and SYGVKD. V lost 4 bases and J lost 3, with 12 bases in between. CDR3 nucleotides: TGTGCCATCAGTGGGTCCCCAGGGGACACTGAAGCTTTCTTT. Translation: CAISGSPGDTEAFF.